This is a list of T cell receptor beta chains from one sample in a study of cytomegalovirus exposure and HLA in healthy donors. The method was immunoSEQ multiplex PCR; TCRdb's version includes in-frame clones alone and lacks a portion of them. The sample's table shows 60,000 to 75,000 clones. Sequencing input: PBMCs. These receptors all come from a woman aged 25 to 39 in good health and CMV-seronegative. Both conserved end residues are part of each CDR3. The order of the fields is J gene, D gene, V gene, CDR3 protein, CDR3 DNA. A D gene is named only where the DNA matches it firmly.

TRBJ2-5 NA TRBV18 CASSGSARETQYF TGTGCCAGCTCCGGGAGTGCCCGGGAGACCCAGTACTTC
TRBJ2-6 NA TRBV4-1 CASSQGGLGANVLTF TGCGCCAGCAGCCAGGGGGGGCTAGGGGCCAACGTCCTGACTTTC
TRBJ1-1 TRBD1 TRBV4-1 CASSRPDRVNTEAFF TGCGCCAGCAGCCGACCGGACAGGGTGAACACTGAAGCTTTCTTT
TRBJ2-7 TRBD1 TRBV2 CAAWDSTEQYF TGTGCCGCCTGGGACAGCACGGAGCAGTACTTC
TRBJ2-1 TRBD2 TRBV7-3 CASKREGGEQFF TGTGCCAGCAAGCGGGAGGGGGGTGAGCAGTTCTTC
TRBJ1-1 NA TRBV9 CASSVVGQDTEAFF TGTGCCAGCAGCGTAGTGGGACAAGACACTGAAGCTTTCTTT
TRBJ1-2 NA TRBV5-1 CASSLWEVNYGYTF TGCGCCAGCAGCTTGTGGGAGGTGAACTATGGCTACACCTTC
TRBJ1-6 NA TRBV6-5 CASSYSAGRSDSPLHF TGTGCCAGCAGTTACTCAGCAGGTAGAAGTGATTCACCCCTCCACTTT
TRBJ2-7 TRBD1 TRBV10-2 CASSQDRVVSYEQYF TGCGCCAGCAGTCAAGACAGGGTAGTATCCTACGAGCAGTACTTC
TRBJ1-5 TRBD1 TRBV19 CASRTLGQGAFKRQPQHF TGTGCCAGTAGGACACTGGGACAGGGGGCTTTTAAGCGTCAGCCCCAGCATTTT
TRBJ2-7 TRBD2 TRBV14 CASRPLAGSYEQYF TGTGCCAGCAGACCCCTAGCGGGGTCCTACGAGCAGTACTTC
TRBJ2-1 NA TRBV7-8 CASSGGGRRNEQFF TGTGCCAGCAGCGGGGGGGGCAGACGCAATGAGCAGTTCTTC
TRBJ2-1 TRBD2 TRBV5-1 CASSGGTSGRTWYNEQFF TGCGCCAGCAGTGGAGGGACTAGCGGGAGGACATGGTACAATGAGCAGTTCTTC
TRBJ2-7 NA TRBV6-6 CASSYSTYEQYF TGTGCCAGCAGTTACTCTACCTACGAGCAGTACTTC
TRBJ1-2 NA TRBV4-1 CASSQDLEGPTTTF TGCGCCAGCAGCCAAGACCTCGAGGGCCCAACAACAACCTTC
TRBJ2-3 TRBD2 TRBV4-1 CASSQGRERATDTQYF TGCGCCAGCAGCCAAGGGCGGGAGCGGGCCACAGATACGCAGTATTTT
TRBJ2-7 TRBD2 TRBV6-5 CASSSVTSGSGEQYF TGTGCCAGCAGCTCCGTGACTAGCGGGAGTGGCGAGCAGTACTTC
TRBJ1-1 TRBD1 TRBV4-2 CASSQESVGQGDTEAFF TGTGCCAGCAGCCAAGAATCCGTGGGACAGGGGGACACTGAAGCTTTCTTT
TRBJ1-1 TRBD1 TRBV7-6 CASSLVGDRITEAFF TGTGCCAGCAGCTTAGTAGGGGACAGAATCACTGAAGCTTTCTTT
TRBJ1-2 NA TRBV27 CASYGAGVNNGYTF TGTGCCTCCTACGGGGCAGGGGTTAATAATGGCTACACCTTC